A single sample is the source of the 4 T cell receptor beta chains below, sequenced in a study of control samples from healthy donors and cancer patients. The assay was immunoSEQ multiplex PCR, and TCRdb's table has in-frame clones only and misses some. The sample shows about 28,000 clones, around 91% of them seen only once. The specimen sequenced was PBMCs. The receptors were gathered from a man over 45 with lung cancer.

The chain couples TRBV5-1 to TRBJ1-1; D unresolved. Per the germline V gene, CDR1 is SGHRS and CDR2 is YFSETQ. Deletions cut 1 base from V and 0 bases from J, with 4 bases between. The CDR3 consists of 13 residues. CDR3 protein: CASSLNLNTEAFF. CDR3 in DNA: TGCGCCAGCAGCTTGAACCTGAACACTGAAGCTTTCTTT.

The chain couples TRBV6-2 or TRBV6-3 to TRBJ1-2, with 8 bases identical to TRBD1. Germline trimming cut 3 bases from V and 9 bases from J; bases unmatched to any gene: 3. This CDR3 region has 12 residues. CDR1 is MNHEY, CDR2 SVGEGT, per germline. CDR3 sequence: CASSYGQGSYTF. DNA of the CDR3: TGTGCCAGCAGTTATGGACAGGGAAGCTACACCTTC.

This clone was seen a handful of times. The CDR3 sequence: CASSLGTGFTDTQYF. Here the CDR3 DNA reads TGTGCCAGCAGCCTGGGGACAGGGTTCACAGATACGCAGTATTTT. The rearrangement links TRBV11-2 to TRBJ2-3, with 9 bases lining up with TRBD1. Germline trimming cut 5 bases from V and 2 bases from J; bases unmatched to any gene: 5. Germline CDR1 reads SGHAT; CDR2 reads FQNNGV. This CDR3 spans 15 amino acids.

The chain uses TRBV10-3 and TRBJ1-2, with a tentative D call TRBD1 (5 bases). V was trimmed by 2 bases and J by 4 bases, leaving 8 bases between them. Germline V gene sequence: CDR1 ENHRY, CDR2 SYGVKD. The CDR3 extends over 13 amino acids. The CDR3 here is CAISEGDAYGYTF. In nucleotides, the CDR3 is TGTGCCATCAGTGAGGGGGACGCCTATGGCTACACCTTC.